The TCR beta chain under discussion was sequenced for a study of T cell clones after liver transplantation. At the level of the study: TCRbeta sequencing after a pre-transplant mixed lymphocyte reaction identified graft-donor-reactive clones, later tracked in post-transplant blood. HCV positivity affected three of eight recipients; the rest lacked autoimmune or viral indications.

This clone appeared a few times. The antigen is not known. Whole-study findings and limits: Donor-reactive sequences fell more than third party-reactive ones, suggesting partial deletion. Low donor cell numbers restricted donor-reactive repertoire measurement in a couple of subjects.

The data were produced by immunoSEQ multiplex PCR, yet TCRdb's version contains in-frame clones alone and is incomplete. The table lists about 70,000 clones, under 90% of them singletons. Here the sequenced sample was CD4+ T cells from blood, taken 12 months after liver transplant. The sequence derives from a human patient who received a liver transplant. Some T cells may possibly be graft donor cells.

The CDR3 bases are TGTGCCAGCCGGACCCACCAGGGTGGCCATCAGCCCCAGCATTTT. Encoded protein: CASRTHQGGHQPQHF. V usage is TRBV28 and J usage is TRBJ1-5, with D perhaps TRBD1 (5 bases). Germline CDR1 and CDR2: MDHEN and SYDVKM. This CDR3 region has 15 residues. V was trimmed by 8 bases and J by 5 bases, leaving 19 bases between them.